This T cell receptor beta chain came from a study of Ad26.COV2.S vaccination and SARS-CoV-2 variants. On the study more broadly: Ad26.COV2.S given intramuscularly, once or twice 56 days apart.

Sequencing used immunoSEQ multiplex PCR; TCRdb keeps in-frame clones, though not all of them. The sample has roughly 420,000 clones; 85% to 90% are singletons. Note on this clone: Its antigen is as yet unknown.

Trimming removed 3 bases at V and 6 bases at J, with 18 bases between. The CDR3 loop spans 15 amino acids. Germline-derived CDR1 and CDR2 are SGHTA and FQGNSA. The treatment: roughly 18 received Ad26.COV2.S at low or high dose, single or two shots; about 5 received placebo; per-sample allocation not given. Following the first vaccine or placebo injection, samples were taken on day 63. In Boston, an adult donor aged 18-55 years took part. The study used a vaccine consisting of an Ad26 vector that expressed Wuhan-strain SARS-CoV-2 spike. Study-level results: Researchers cautioned that TCR breadth and depth analyses may have underestimated total T cell responses.

The input for sequencing was peripheral blood, taken in a trial of Ad26.COV2.S vaccine versus placebo. This TCR was sampled from a person aged 18-60 years who received the Ad26.COV2.S COVID-19 vaccine or a placebo. The chain uses TRBV7-2 and TRBJ2-7; possible D gene TRBD1, 5 bases. Here the CDR3 DNA reads TGTGCCAGCAGCTTTAGCCCTCTCTTTAGGGGCGAGCAGTACTTC. This sequence encodes CASSFSPLFRGEQYF. Drawing the rest from reference TRBV7-2 and TRBJ2-7, the complete variable domain is GAGVSQSPSNKVTEKGKDVELRCDPISGHTALYWYRQSLGQGLEFLIYFQGNSAPDKSGLPSDRFSAERTGGSVSTLTIQRTQQEDSAVYLCASSFSPLFRGEQYFGPGTRLTVT.